These 8 T cell receptor beta chains came from one sample sequenced in a study of T cells after posttransplantation cyclophosphamide. TCRdb keeps only in-frame clones here, not all; method: immunoSEQ multiplex PCR. Of tens of thousands of clones listed, roughly 83% are singletons. Material for sequencing was PBMCs. The receptors here all came from a woman aged 55-69 years with a blood cancer, CMV-positive, and with a related stem cell donor.

This chain joins TRBV5-1 and TRBJ2-1, with 14 positions matching TRBD2. The CDR3 spans 15 residues. Looked up from germline, CDR1 is SGHRS and CDR2 is YFSETQ. Trimming cost V 5 bases and J 6 bases; bases outside gene matches: 4. CDR3 nucleotides: TGCGCCAGCAGTAGTGGGACTAGCGGGAGCAATGAGCAGTTCTTC. Encoded protein: CASSSGTSGSNEQFF.

This chain's CDR3 is CASSQRYLAGLNEQFF. Here the CDR3 DNA reads TGTGCCAGCAGCCAACGTTATCTAGCGGGCCTCAATGAGCAGTTCTTC. The rearrangement uses TRBV27 and TRBJ2-1, with 8 bases that match TRBD2. CDR1 is MNHEY and CDR2 is SMNVEV in the germline V gene (reference sequence). The CDR3 has 16 residues. The J segment lost 6 bases and the V segment lost 6 bases, leaving 13 bases of the junction unmatched.

The V gene is TRBV13, the J gene TRBJ2-2, with a tentative D call TRBD1 (5 bases). V shed 3 bases and J shed 5 bases, with 13 bases lying between them. This CDR3 has 15 residues. The germline V gene has CDR1 PRHDT and CDR2 FYEKMQ (reference sequence). Here the CDR3 reads CASSFPFRGTGELFF. CDR3 sequence (DNA): TGTGCCAGCAGCTTCCCCTTTAGGGGAACCGGGGAGCTGTTTTTT.

The chain has TRBV7-9 and TRBJ1-2, with D hard to call. In germline, CDR1 is SEHNR, CDR2 FQNEAQ (reference sequence). With 5 bases removed from V and 5 bases from J, the gap between germline ends came to 9 bases. The CDR3 runs to 12 residues. For the CDR3, the DNA is TGTGCCAGCAGCGCGTACCTTTATGGCTACACCTTC. This gives the protein CASSAYLYGYTF.

The chain combines TRBV7-9 with TRBJ2-1, with D possibly being TRBD1 (5 bases). Germline lookup yields CDR1 SEHNR and CDR2 FQNEAQ (reference sequence). V shed 2 bases and J shed 7 bases, with 6 bases lying between them. This CDR3 is built from 12 residues. The CDR3 spells CASSLTGNEQFF. The DNA for the CDR3 is TGTGCCAGCAGCTTAACAGGAAATGAGCAGTTCTTC.

In regard to this clone: One junction end does not reproduce the germline sequence, and a read error may be involved. The chain recombines TRBV23-1 with TRBJ1-4, with a possible D match to TRBD1 (5 bases). TRBV23-1 is given ORF status, its function remaining uncertain. CDR3 length: 13 amino acids. CDR3 bases: TGCGCCAGCGGGAGGGGTAAGGGGAGGGAACCACCTTTT. Its protein is CASGRGKGREPPF.

The gene calls are TRBV5-1 and TRBJ1-2; TRBD1 agrees at 12 bases. The V and J ends lost 1 base and 6 bases, in that order; junction bases with no gene match: 13. The CDR3 totals 18 residues. Germline CDR1 SGHRS, CDR2 YFSETQ. The CDR3 coding sequence is TGCGCCAGCAGCTTGACCCTATTAGCGGGACAGGGGGCGCATGGCTACACCTTC. Translating gives CASSLTLLAGQGAHGYTF.

The rearrangement links TRBV7-2 to TRBJ2-1, with 10 bases aligning to TRBD2. The CDR3 is made up of 16 amino acids. Germline CDR1 is SGHTA and CDR2 is FQGNSA. V was clipped by 0 bases and J by 6 bases; unmatched bases: 5. CDR3 loop: CASSLAAASGSNEQFF. The CDR3 DNA reads TGTGCCAGCAGCTTAGCAGCGGCTAGCGGGAGCAATGAGCAGTTCTTC. The full variable domain, completed using reference TRBV7-2 and TRBJ2-1, is GAGVSQSPSNKVTEKGKDVELRCDPISGHTALYWYRQSLGQGLEFLIYFQGNSAPDKSGLPSDRFSAERTGGSVSTLTIQRTQQEDSAVYLCASSLAAASGSNEQFFGPGTRLTVL.